These T cell receptor beta chains were read from a single sample in a study of shared clonotypes between healthy human individuals. Generated by immunoSEQ multiplex PCR, the TCRdb table keeps only in-frame clones and is missing some. The sample carries hundreds of thousands of clones, about 91% recorded once. The source material was naive CD8+ T cells sorted from blood. The receptors derive from a young man in good health. Both conserved end residues are part of each CDR3. A D gene is named only where the DNA matches it firmly. Only part of the rows carry a size: once, few, many, or a class if the clone is expanded.

abundance	d_gene	v_gene	j_gene	CDR3aa	CDR3nt
once	-	TRBV27	TRBJ1-2	CASSLSSRSYGYTF	TGTGCCAGCAGTTTATCGAGCAGGAGCTATGGCTACACCTTC
-	TRBD2	TRBV5-1	TRBJ2-3	CASRGLALNTDTQYF	TGCGCCAGCAGGGGACTAGCGCTTAACACAGATACGCAGTATTTT
-	TRBD1	TRBV19	TRBJ2-1	CASSETGKRNEQFF	TGTGCCAGTAGTGAGACAGGGAAGAGGAATGAGCAGTTCTTC
-	TRBD1	TRBV10-3	TRBJ2-7	CAISQGVSYEQYF	TGTGCCATCTCGCAGGGGGTGTCCTACGAGCAGTACTTC
-	-	TRBV7-2	TRBJ2-7	CASSFGLASSYEQYF	TGTGCCAGCAGTTTCGGCTTAGCGTCTTCCTACGAGCAGTACTTC
-	-	TRBV4-3	TRBJ1-1	CASSQVQGTMAEAFF	TGCGCCAGCAGCCAAGTCCAAGGGACGATGGCTGAAGCTTTCTTT
few	TRBD2	TRBV11-2	TRBJ2-1	CASSLAGTSSNEQFF	TGTGCCAGCAGCTTAGCGGGGACTAGCTCCAATGAGCAGTTCTTC
-	TRBD2	TRBV29-1	TRBJ2-7	CSVAAGAAYEQYF	TGCAGCGTTGCGGCGGGAGCCGCCTACGAGCAGTACTTC
-	TRBD1	TRBV30	TRBJ2-7	CAWSPRDRVPYEQYF	TGTGCCTGGAGTCCCCGGGACAGGGTCCCCTACGAGCAGTACTTC
-	-	TRBV4-1	TRBJ2-7	CASSQIGAPDSLSYEQYF	TGCGCCAGCAGCCAAATCGGCGCGCCGGACAGTCTTTCCTACGAGCAGTACTTC
-	-	TRBV27	TRBJ1-5	CASAPTPVRNQPQHF	TGTGCCAGCGCCCCCACACCCGTTCGCAATCAGCCCCAGCATTTT
-	TRBD1	TRBV27	TRBJ1-5	CASRDTGQGYQPQHF	TGTGCCAGCAGAGATACTGGACAGGGGTATCAGCCCCAGCATTTT
-	-	TRBV28	TRBJ2-7	CASKPTSYYEQYF	TGTGCCAGCAAACCGACTAGTTACTACGAGCAGTACTTC